A single sample is the source of the 24 T cell receptor beta chains below, sequenced in a study of neoadjuvant anti-PD-1 for oral cavity cancer. As to time point: after neoadjuvant nivolumab, at surgical resection. Here immunoSEQ multiplex PCR was the method, and the copy in TCRdb shows in-frame clones only, minus some. The table records about 14,000 clones, roughly 70% of them present only once. The sample consisted of PBMCs, taken after nivolumab (anti-PD-1) treatment. These receptors all stem from a person between 35 and 79 years old with oral cavity squamous cell carcinoma.

The table lists this clone with a few counts. The chain links TRBV5-4 to TRBJ1-2, with 11 bases that match TRBD1. Trimming at V came to 4 bases and at J to 7 bases, leaving 9 bases not matched to a gene. CDR1 SGHNT and CDR2 YYREEE come from the germline V gene (reference sequence). The CDR3 has 15 amino acids. The CDR3 nucleotides are TGTGCCAGCAGCGAGGACAGGGGGCGGATTTCTGGCTACACCTTC. Translation gives CASSEDRGRISGYTF.

The chain has TRBV29-1 and TRBJ2-7, with D tentatively TRBD2 (6 bases). The CDR3 is 14 amino acids. The V end lost 5 bases, the J end lost 0 bases, and 14 bases lay between the germline ends. The germline gives CDR1 SQVTM, CDR2 ANQGSEA. The CDR3 coding sequence is TGCAGCGTTCGGGGGTCTGCTAGCTCCTACGAGCAGTACTTC. Its protein product is CSVRGSASSYEQYF.

The rearrangement joins TRBV6-1 to TRBJ1-5, with D maybe TRBD1 (6 bases). Between the trimmed V and J ends, which lost 3 bases and 7 bases, there was a span of 13 bases. Per germline, CDR1 MNHNS and CDR2 SASEGT. The CDR3 loop spans 14 amino acids. CDR3 in amino acids: CASSDGTGIQPQHF. For the CDR3, the DNA is TGTGCCAGCAGTGATGGTACAGGGATACAGCCCCAGCATTTT.

The genes are TRBV6-1 and TRBJ2-3; 8 nucleotides line up with TRBD1. With 4 bases clipped from V and 2 bases from J, the junction kept 8 bases outside the gene matches. The CDR3 covers 16 residues. The germline gives CDR1 MNHNS, CDR2 SASEGT. In DNA, the CDR3 is TGTGCCAGCAGTGCCGGACAGGGCTCCTTCACAGATACGCAGTATTTT. Protein sequence: CASSAGQGSFTDTQYF.

Only a few counts were recorded for this clone. V gene TRBV28 combines with J gene TRBJ1-5; D may be TRBD1 (5 bases). The V end was cut by 4 bases, the J end by 4 bases, with 14 bases between. CDR3 length equals 15 residues. Germline V gene lookup returns CDR1 MDHEN and CDR2 SYDVKM. In DNA, the CDR3 is TGTGCCAGCAGTTCCCAGGTGGGGGGGAATCAGCCCCAGCATTTT. This codes for CASSSQVGGNQPQHF.

The DNA of the CDR3 is TGTGCCAGCAGCCAACTCGACAGGGAGGGAACTGAAGCTTTCTTT. It specifies CASSQLDREGTEAFF. The chain is built from TRBV4-2 and TRBJ1-1; 7 bases match TRBD1. CDR1 is LGHNA, CDR2 YNFKEQ, per germline. The V gene end was trimmed by 2 bases and the J gene end by 5 bases; junction bases not matched to a gene: 8. This CDR3 comprises 15 residues.

The genes are TRBV4-1 and TRBJ2-5, with D perhaps matching TRBD1 or TRBD2 (5 bases each). The CDR3 loop spans 14 amino acids. The ends were cut back, 1 base at V and 6 bases at J, with 12 bases in the middle. Per the germline V gene, CDR1 is MGHRA and CDR2 is YSYEKL. The CDR3 loop reads CASSQVGQGQTQYF. Written as DNA, the CDR3 is TGCGCCAGCAGCCAAGTTGGGCAGGGACAGACCCAGTACTTC.

This chain connects TRBV16 to TRBJ1-1; no definite D call. This CDR3 spans 13 amino acids. V shed 7 bases and J shed 5 bases, with 14 bases lying between them. CDR1 is KGHSY and CDR2 is FQNENV in the germline V gene. This CDR3 is CASTYPGMTEAFF. The CDR3 DNA reads as TGTGCCAGCACCTACCCGGGGATGACTGAAGCTTTCTTT. The complete variable domain, with remaining parts taken from reference TRBV16 and TRBJ1-1, reads GEEVAQTPKHLVRGEGQKAKLYCAPIKGHSYVFWYQQVLKNEFKFLISFQNENVFDETGMPKERFSAKCLPNSPCSLEIQATKLEDSAVYFCASTYPGMTEAFFGQGTRLTVV.

The chain recombines TRBV4-1 with TRBJ2-3, with TRBD2 matching over 9 bases. The germline V gene has CDR1 MGHRA and CDR2 YSYEKL. The CDR3 sequence is 20 residues long. V dropped 0 bases and J dropped 0; count of bases not matched to a gene: 13. CDR3 bases: TGCGCCAGCAGCCAAGAACAGGGTCTAGCGGGGAAAACTAGCACAGATACGCAGTATTTT. As protein: CASSQEQGLAGKTSTDTQYF.

J is TRBJ1-5 and V is TRBV19, with TRBD1 matching 8 bases. V gave up 3 bases and J gave up 7 bases; unmatched junction bases: 8. The CDR3 is made up of 15 amino acids. CDR1 LNHDA and CDR2 SQIVND come from the germline V gene (reference sequence). CDR3 nucleotide sequence: TGTGCCAGTAGTATTGGACAGGGACAGCGACAGCCCCAGCATTTT. Protein product: CASSIGQGQRQPQHF.

V usage is TRBV2 and J usage is TRBJ2-7, with D perhaps matching TRBD1 (6 bases). This CDR3 has 13 amino acids. V was pared by 7 bases and J by 3 bases, with 13 bases between. From germline, CDR1 is SNHLY and CDR2 FYNNEI. The CDR3 DNA follows: TGTGCCAGCATCGCGACAGGCCGCTACGAGCAGTACTTC. This codes for CASIATGRYEQYF.

The chain employs TRBV2 and TRBJ2-3, with 10 bases aligning to TRBD2. The V gene's germline CDR1 is SNHLY and CDR2 FYNNEI. V was clipped by 3 bases and J by 0 bases; unmatched bases: 6. The CDR3 contains 17 residues. The CDR3 DNA reads TGTGCCAGCAGTGACCTAGCGGGAGCCTCTAGCACAGATACGCAGTATTTT. As protein: CASSDLAGASSTDTQYF.

This sequence joins TRBV2 and TRBJ2-7; either TRBD1 or TRBD2 may fit D (6 bases each). This CDR3 is built from 12 residues. Germline V CDR1 and CDR2: SNHLY, FYNNEI. The V end was cut by 2 bases, the J end by 5 bases, with 7 bases between. The CDR3, as DNA: TGTGCCAGCAGTGAAAGGGGGGACGAGCAGTACTTC. This translates into CASSERGDEQYF.

The chain couples TRBV4-1 to TRBJ2-1, with D perhaps matching TRBD2 (6 bases). Germline V gives CDR1 MGHRA, CDR2 YSYEKL. CDR3 size: 21 residues. V lost 0 bases, J lost 0 bases, and 24 bases lay in between. The DNA of the CDR3 is TGCGCCAGCAGCCAAGATCGTGGGCCCAGCGGGCGGGCCAACTCCTACAATGAGCAGTTCTTC. This codes for CASSQDRGPSGRANSYNEQFF.

The V call is TRBV19, the J call TRBJ2-3; TRBD2 matches at 9 bases. The CDR3 contains 15 residues. In germline, CDR1 is LNHDA, CDR2 SQIVND (reference sequence). The ends lost 1 base at V and 6 bases at J; junction bases unmatched: 5. In nucleotides, the CDR3 is TGTGCCAGTAGTATAGGACTAGCGGAACGCGATACGCAGTATTTT. Its protein product is CASSIGLAERDTQYF.

This clone was seen a few times. The gene calls are TRBV11-2 and TRBJ2-1; D perhaps matches TRBD1 (5 bases). V was trimmed by 5 bases and J by 0 bases, leaving 11 bases between them. CDR3 length: 15 amino acids. The germline CDR1 and CDR2 sequences are SGHAT and FQNNGV. The CDR3 nucleotides read TGTGCCAGCAGCCCCCGACAGAGCTCCTACAATGAGCAGTTCTTC. This codes for CASSPRQSSYNEQFF.

This chain links TRBV6-5 with TRBJ2-7, with 8 bases matching TRBD1. Germline lookup yields CDR1 MNHEY and CDR2 SVGAGI. V shed 6 bases, J shed 2 bases, and the junction held 6 bases outside the gene matches. The CDR3 is made up of 14 amino acids. In DNA form, the CDR3 reads TGTGCCAGCAGCCCGGGACAGGCCACCTACGAGCAGTACTTC. As protein: CASSPGQATYEQYF.

The V and J genes are TRBV6-4 and TRBJ2-3; the D is unclear. Looked up from germline, CDR1 is MRHNA and CDR2 is SNTAGT. V was cut by 7 bases and J by 9 bases, with 2 bases left in between. The CDR3 totals 8 residues. The CDR3 bases are TGTGCCAGCAAGACGCAGTATTTT. This gives the protein CASKTQYF.

CDR3 loop: CASRASGSSTDTQYF. CDR3 nucleotides: TGTGCCAGCAGGGCTAGCGGGAGTAGTACAGATACGCAGTATTTT. The chain employs TRBV2 and TRBJ2-3, with 10 bases lining up with TRBD2. Germline V gene sequence: CDR1 SNHLY, CDR2 FYNNEI. The CDR3 spans 15 residues. V shed 6 bases, J shed 3 bases, and the junction held 6 bases outside the gene matches.

The chain uses TRBV6-1 and TRBJ1-1; no firm D call. Germline values: CDR1 MNHNS, CDR2 SASEGT. CDR3 size: 12 residues. CDR3 residues: CDVVRLNTEAFF. CDR3 coding DNA: TGTGATGTGGTCAGATTGAACACTGAAGCTTTCTTT.

The chain links TRBV10-2 to TRBJ1-4, with no clear D. The CDR3 covers 14 residues. The germline V gene has CDR1 WSHSY and CDR2 SAAADI. The V end was cut by 8 bases, the J end by 5 bases, with 15 bases between. The CDR3 loop is CASSEDTLNEKLFF. Written as DNA, the CDR3 is TGCGCCAGCTCCGAAGATACGTTAAATGAAAAACTGTTTTTT.

The sample holds one count of this clone. The chain combines TRBV19 with TRBJ2-7; D may be TRBD1 (6 bases). Trimming cost V 6 bases and J 5 bases, with 11 bases left between them. CDR1 and CDR2 from the germline V gene are LNHDA and SQIVND (reference sequence). The CDR3 totals 12 residues. CDR3 bases: TGTGCCAGTAGGGCAGGGGCCAACGAGCAGTACTTC. It encodes CASRAGANEQYF. Drawing the rest from reference TRBV19 and TRBJ2-7, the complete variable domain is DGGITQSPKYLFRKEGQNVTLSCEQNLNHDAMYWYRQDPGQGLRLIYYSQIVNDFQKGDIAEGYSVSREKKESFPLTVTSAQKNPTAFYLCASRAGANEQYFGPGTRLTVT.

The chain combines TRBV5-5 with TRBJ1-2; 10 bases line up with TRBD1. The CDR3 covers 16 residues. The germline V gene encodes CDR1 SGHKS and CDR2 YYEKEE (reference sequence). With 0 bases clipped from V and 4 bases from J, the junction kept 6 bases outside the gene matches. The CDR3 spells CASSLDGTGVFYGYTF. The CDR3 DNA reads as TGTGCCAGCAGCTTGGATGGGACAGGGGTTTTCTATGGCTACACCTTC. Based on the CDR3 plus reference TRBV5-5 and TRBJ1-2, the full variable domain is DAGVTQSPTHLIKTRGQQVTLRCSPISGHKSVSWYQQVLGQGPQFIFQYYEKEERGRGNFPDRFSARQFPNYSSELNVNALLLGDSALYLCASSLDGTGVFYGYTFGSGTRLTVV.

This clone has more than one count but fewer than ten. J is TRBJ1-3 and V is TRBV7-8; no firm D call. CDR1 SGHVS and CDR2 FQNEAQ come from the germline V gene. The CDR3 sequence is 16 residues long. V was cut by 1 base and J by 3 bases, with 13 bases left in between. CDR3 residues: CASSLEAAPIGNTIYF. In nucleotides, the CDR3 is TGTGCCAGCAGCTTAGAGGCGGCACCGATTGGAAACACCATATATTTT.